These 27 T cell receptor beta chains came from one sample sequenced in a study of T cell responses to AZD1222 COVID-19 vaccine. Assay: immunoSEQ multiplex PCR; the TCRdb copy retains only in-frame clones and omits some. Among 140,000 to 150,000 clones listed, more than 85% were seen once. The sample in question was peripheral blood, obtained on day 0 of AZD1222 vaccination. These receptor sequences come from an adult in good health.

This clone was found once. The CDR3 reads CSASGTSNQPQHF. As DNA, the CDR3 is TGCAGTGCTAGTGGTACTAGCAATCAGCCCCAGCATTTT. The rearrangement joins TRBV20-1 to TRBJ1-5, with D hard to call. Per germline, CDR1 DFQATT and CDR2 SNEGSKA (reference sequence). The V and J ends lost 3 bases and 0 bases respectively, with 6 bases between them. The length of the CDR3 is 13 residues.

The genes are TRBV5-6 and TRBJ1-3; D call uncertain. The germline V and J ends were trimmed by 0 bases and 2 bases, with 3 bases remaining between them. The germline V gene has CDR1 SGHDT and CDR2 YYEEEE. This CDR3 contains 13 residues. This CDR3 reads CASSLGAGNTIYF. Written as DNA, the CDR3 is TGTGCCAGCAGCTTGGGGGCTGGAAACACCATATATTTT.

The chain links TRBV12-3 or TRBV12-4 to TRBJ1-1; perhaps TRBD1 as D (5 bases). The CDR3 is made up of 13 amino acids. V lost 0 bases, J lost 10 bases, and 12 bases lay in between. CDR3 nucleotide sequence: TGTGCCAGCAGTTTAGCCCAGGGACTTGGAGCTTTCTTT. Amino acids: CASSLAQGLGAFF.

The chain recombines TRBV3-1 (or the pseudogene TRBV3-2) with TRBJ2-3, with 12 bases identical to TRBD2. CDR1 and CDR2 from the germline V gene are LGHDT and YNNKEL (reference sequence). The junction had 6 bases not matched to a gene; V was cut back by 3 bases and J by 5 bases. The CDR3 has 16 amino acids. CDR3 in amino acids: CASSHVLAGGKDTQYF. The CDR3, as DNA: TGTGCCAGCAGCCACGTACTAGCGGGAGGCAAAGATACGCAGTATTTT.

The chain is built from TRBV7-2 and TRBJ1-1; TRBD1 might be the D (6 bases). Germline V gene sequence: CDR1 SGHTA, CDR2 FQGNSA. The ends were cut back, 1 base at V and 6 bases at J, with 12 bases in the middle. This CDR3 is built from 14 residues. The CDR3 DNA follows: TGTGCCAGCAGCTTAGGAGGGGGGGACGCTGAAGCTTTCTTT. Its protein is CASSLGGGDAEAFF.

This chain connects TRBV4-2 to TRBJ2-1; no reliable D call. Germline CDR1 reads LGHNA; CDR2 reads YNFKEQ. Trimming cost V 1 base and J 7 bases, with 8 bases left between them. The CDR3 has 13 amino acids. CDR3 DNA sequence: TGTGCCAGCAGCCAAGGGGCCATAAATGAGCAGTTCTTC. Its protein is CASSQGAINEQFF.

This chain connects TRBV12-3 or TRBV12-4 to TRBJ2-1; TRBD2 might be the D (5 bases). This CDR3 is built from 13 residues. V gave up 5 bases and J gave up 3 bases, with 8 bases separating them. The CDR3, as DNA: TGTGCCAGCAGTGTCGGGATCTACAATGAGCAGTTCTTC. It codes for CASSVGIYNEQFF.

V and J are TRBV19 and TRBJ2-1; either TRBD1 or TRBD2 may supply D (5 bases each). Trimming removed 3 bases at V and 1 base at J, with 13 bases between. Germline loops: CDR1 LNHDA, CDR2 SQIVND (reference sequence). The CDR3 spans 16 residues. CDR3 nucleotide sequence: TGTGCCAGTAGTATGGGGGTGGTGCGGTCCTACAATGAGCAGTTCTTC. This codes for CASSMGVVRSYNEQFF.

The J gene is TRBJ2-5, the V gene TRBV7-8; 11 bases align to TRBD2. The germline V gene encodes CDR1 SGHVS and CDR2 FQNEAQ. This CDR3 has 15 residues. V was pared by 4 bases and J by 9 bases, with 10 bases of the junction left unmatched. The CDR3 DNA reads TGTGCCAGCAGCTCCCCACGGGGTAGCGGGAGGGCCCAGTACTTC. It is translated as CASSSPRGSGRAQYF. The variable domain in full, with the rest retrieved from reference TRBV7-8 and TRBJ2-5, is GAGVSQSPRYKVAKRGQDVALRCDPISGHVSLFWYQQALGQGPEFLTYFQNEAQLDKSGLPSDRFFAERPEGSVSTLKIQRTQQEDSAVYLCASSSPRGSGRAQYFGPGTRLLVL.

This chain connects TRBV28 to TRBJ2-1; tentatively, D is TRBD2 (5 bases). Trimming stripped 1 base from V and 4 bases from J, with 14 bases between. This CDR3 is built from 16 residues. CDR1 MDHEN and CDR2 SYDVKM come from the germline V gene. For the CDR3, the DNA is TGTGCCAGCAGTTTATATGAACTGGACTCTTACAATGAGCAGTTCTTC. Translated: CASSLYELDSYNEQFF. The entire variable domain, with the rest obtained from reference TRBV28 and TRBJ2-1, is as follows: DVKVTQSSRYLVKRTGEKVFLECVQDMDHENMFWYRQDPGLGLRLIYFSYDVKMKEKGDIPEGYSVSREKKERFSLILESASTNQTSMYLCASSLYELDSYNEQFFGPGTRLTVL.

The DNA of the CDR3 is TGCGCCAGCAGCTTAGGGGGGGATAGCAATCAGCCCCAGCATTTT. As protein: CASSLGGDSNQPQHF. V gene TRBV5-1 combines with J gene TRBJ1-5; D is possibly TRBD1 (6 bases). V lost 2 bases and J 0 bases, leaving 9 bases between the germline ends. Germline CDR1 reads SGHRS; CDR2 reads YFSETQ. The CDR3 totals 15 residues.

This rearrangement joins TRBV2 to TRBJ1-5; no clear D gene. Germline V gives CDR1 SNHLY, CDR2 FYNNEI. This CDR3 comprises 13 residues. Trimming shortened V by 3 bases and J by 0 bases, and 3 bases separated the two germline ends. The CDR3 nucleotides read TGTGCCAGCAGTGAGTATAGCAATCAGCCCCAGCATTTT. This translates into CASSEYSNQPQHF.

The chain joins TRBV7-2 to TRBJ2-4; unclear D gene. Trimming pared 7 bases from V and 9 bases from J, leaving 25 bases between. Germline V gives CDR1 SGHTA, CDR2 FQGNSA. The CDR3 contains 16 residues. CDR3 in amino acids: CASIPFLRTDVGIQYF. The CDR3 nucleotides read TGTGCCAGCATTCCCTTTTTACGGACGGACGTCGGCATTCAGTACTTC. Variable domain in full (rest from reference TRBV7-2 and TRBJ2-4): GAGVSQSPSNKVTEKGKDVELRCDPISGHTALYWYRQSLGQGLEFLIYFQGNSAPDKSGLPSDRFSAERTGGSVSTLTIQRTQQEDSAVYLCASIPFLRTDVGIQYFGAGTRLSVL.

This chain links TRBV7-2 with TRBJ1-2; a possible D gene is TRBD1 (5 bases). The V gene lost 7 bases and the J gene lost 2 bases, with 14 bases spanning the gap. CDR1 and CDR2 from the germline V gene are SGHTA and FQGNSA. The CDR3 sequence is 14 residues long. In nucleotides, the CDR3 is TGTGCCAGCACCGAGGACACAACAAACTATGGCTACACCTTC. It encodes CASTEDTTNYGYTF.

This chain uses TRBV11-3 with TRBJ1-5; D might be TRBD1 (6 bases). The CDR3 has 14 residues. The V gene's germline CDR1 is SGHNT and CDR2 YENEEA. Deletions cut 4 bases from V and 4 bases from J, with 11 bases between. CDR3 coding DNA: TGTGCCAGCAGCTCGGACAGCTGGAATCAGCCCCAGCATTTT. This translates into CASSSDSWNQPQHF.

The chain couples TRBV11-2 to TRBJ2-7; D might be TRBD1 or TRBD2, each matching 5 bases. CDR3 length: 14 residues. Per germline, CDR1 SGHAT and CDR2 FQNNGV. Trimming pared 3 bases from V and 1 base from J, leaving 10 bases between. For the CDR3, the DNA is TGTGCCAGCAGCTTGGGGCGAGGGTCCTACGAGCAGTACTTC. Protein sequence: CASSLGRGSYEQYF.

The rearrangement links TRBV7-8 to TRBJ2-5; TRBD2 matches 9 bases. Germline V gene sequence: CDR1 SGHVS, CDR2 FQNEAQ. Losses at the gene ends were 4 bases for V and 5 bases for J; bases not matched to a gene: 8. The CDR3 sequence is 15 residues long. Written as DNA, the CDR3 is TGTGCCAGCAGCTCGCCCAGCGGGAGGTGGGAGACCCAGTACTTC. Its translation is CASSSPSGRWETQYF.

This clone was detected only a few times. J is TRBJ1-3 and V is TRBV18; the D is unclear. V lost 0 bases to trimming and J lost 0 bases, with 12 bases between them. Per the germline V gene, CDR1 is KGHSH and CDR2 is LQKENI. This CDR3 comprises 17 residues. CDR3 sequence: CASSPPLDITSGNTIYF. The CDR3 DNA reads TGTGCCAGCTCACCACCGCTAGACATAACCTCTGGAAACACCATATATTTT. Full variable domain (remainder filled in from reference TRBV18 and TRBJ1-3): NAGVMQNPRHLVRRRGQEARLRCSPMKGHSHVYWYRQLPEEGLKFMVYLQKENIIDESGMPKERFSAEFPKEGPSILRIQQVVRGDSAAYFCASSPPLDITSGNTIYFGEGSWLTVV.

The chain is built from TRBV11-2 and TRBJ2-7, with D perhaps TRBD1 (5 bases). V shed 5 bases and J shed 1 base, with 12 bases lying between them. CDR1 and CDR2 from the germline V gene are SGHAT and FQNNGV. The CDR3 consists of 14 residues. Written as DNA, the CDR3 is TGTGCCAGCAGCGGCTGGGGCGGATCCTACGAGCAGTACTTC. Its translation is CASSGWGGSYEQYF.

This clone was seen once. V gene TRBV19 combines with J gene TRBJ2-1; D is undetermined. V dropped 6 bases and J dropped 1 base, with 7 bases sitting between them. The CDR3 length is 13 residues. CDR1 is LNHDA and CDR2 is SQIVND in the germline V gene (reference sequence). CDR3 in amino acids: CASSTTSYNEQFF. In DNA form, the CDR3 reads TGTGCCAGTAGCACGACATCCTACAATGAGCAGTTCTTC.

The chain uses TRBV20-1 and TRBJ2-5; TRBD2 matches at 8 bases. This CDR3 is built from 17 residues. The V and J ends lost 3 bases and 0 bases, in that order; junction bases with no gene match: 12. Looked up from germline, CDR1 is DFQATT and CDR2 is SNEGSKA (reference sequence). The CDR3 nucleotides read TGCAGTGCTAGTCGGCCGGCTAGCGGGCAGTACCAAGAGACCCAGTACTTC. It codes for CSASRPASGQYQETQYF.

The CDR3 DNA reads TGCGCCAGCAGCTTGGCCTACGCGGGCCAAGAGACCCAGTACTTC. Protein: CASSLAYAGQETQYF. The chain couples TRBV5-1 to TRBJ2-5; a possible D gene is TRBD2 (5 bases). V gave up 0 bases and J gave up 1 base, with 10 bases separating them. CDR1 is SGHRS, CDR2 YFSETQ, per germline. This CDR3 spans 15 amino acids.

The rearrangement uses TRBV5-6 and TRBJ2-7, with TRBD1 matching 8 bases. The germline CDR1 and CDR2 sequences are SGHDT and YYEEEE. This CDR3 has 13 amino acids. Germline trimming cut 4 bases from V and 7 bases from J; bases unmatched to any gene: 7. CDR3 coding DNA: TGTGCCAGCAGCAGAGGACAGGGAGTGGAGCAGTACTTC. Its translation: CASSRGQGVEQYF.

J is TRBJ2-7 and V is TRBV2, with 9 bases aligning to TRBD2. Germline V gene lookup returns CDR1 SNHLY and CDR2 FYNNEI. This CDR3 has 16 amino acids. V was clipped by 6 bases and J by 0 bases; unmatched bases: 9. The CDR3 is CASRISGSRSSYEQYF. The CDR3 DNA sequence: TGTGCCAGCAGGATTAGCGGGAGCAGGAGCTCCTACGAGCAGTACTTC.

This chain connects TRBV5-5 to TRBJ1-1; D is ambiguous. This CDR3 has 13 residues. Germline lookup yields CDR1 SGHKS and CDR2 YYEKEE (reference sequence). V dropped 4 bases and J dropped 1 base, with 8 bases sitting between them. The CDR3 loop is CASSMAANTEAFF. CDR3 DNA: TGTGCCAGCAGCATGGCCGCGAACACTGAAGCTTTCTTT.

This chain joins TRBV6-4 and TRBJ2-7, with 9 bases identical to TRBD2. This CDR3 spans 14 amino acids. The germline V gene has CDR1 MRHNA and CDR2 SNTAGT. J gave up 12 bases and V 4 bases, and 13 bases lay outside the gene matches. The DNA for the CDR3 is TGTGCCAGCAGTGCCCTCCGTAGCGGGAGTAGGTTGTACTTC. Translation gives CASSALRSGSRLYF.

The chain recombines TRBV6-5 with TRBJ2-7, with D possibly being TRBD1 or TRBD2 (5 bases each). Trimming removed 11 bases at V and 4 bases at J, with 18 bases between. This CDR3 contains 13 residues. The V gene's germline CDR1 is MNHEY and CDR2 SVGAGI. The CDR3 loop reads CASQRGYDYEQYF. CDR3 coding DNA: TGTGCCTCCCAGAGGGGCTATGATTACGAGCAGTACTTC.